These T cell receptor beta chains were read from a single sample in a study of graft-versus-host responses after intestinal transplantation. The data were produced by immunoSEQ multiplex PCR, yet TCRdb's version contains in-frame clones alone and is incomplete. The sample lists some 110,000 clones; approximately 93% were seen once. The antigens for these receptors are not known. The sample was unstimulated CD8+ T cells sorted from spleen or lymph node cells, taken before transplant. The source of these receptors is a human donor who was the organ donor for an intestinal transplant. The CDR3 runs from the conserved cysteine through the conserved F or W. The D gene is left open where the match is weak. Clone size is stated in some rows and not others, as once, few, many or a class when expanded.

>few|-|TRBJ2-2|TRBV6-6
TGTGCCAGCAGTTACTCGTACCCGACCGGGGAGCTGTTTTTT
CASSYSYPTGELFF
>-|-|TRBJ1-2|TRBV29-1
TGCAGCGTTGATTCGGGGCAGTCTGGCTACACCTTC
CSVDSGQSGYTF
>-|-|TRBJ1-4|TRBV15
TGTGCCACCAGCTTTCACAGGGTACTTAATGAAAAACTGTTTTTT
CATSFHRVLNEKLFF
>-|-|TRBJ2-3|TRBV6-4
TGTGCCAGCAGTGAAGGGCAGGGAAGCACAGATACGCAGTATTTT
CASSEGQGSTDTQYF
>-|-|TRBJ2-7|TRBV13
TGTGCCAGCAGCTTAGGGCAGGGTAACGAGCAGTACTTC
CASSLGQGNEQYF
>-|-|TRBJ2-5|TRBV7-9
TGTGCCAGCAGCGCCAAAAGAGGAGTGCAGGGATGGTACCAAGAGACCCAGTACTTC
CASSAKRGVQGWYQETQYF
>-|-|TRBJ2-1|TRBV7-2
TGTGCCAGCAGCTTGGGGACGTACAATGAGCAGTTCTTC
CASSLGTYNEQFF
>-|-|TRBJ2-5|TRBV7-9
TGTGCCAGCAGCTCGTTTGGGGGGTGGTTAGAGACCCAGTACTTC
CASSSFGGWLETQYF
>-|-|TRBJ2-3|TRBV28
TGTGCCAGCCCCCCTATGGGGTGCGCGGGAGATACGCAGTATTTT
CASPPMGCAGDTQYF
>-|TRBD2|TRBJ2-1|TRBV9
TGTGCCAGCAGCCCCTCCCCCGGGACTAGCGGGAGGGGCGATGAGCAGTTCTTC
CASSPSPGTSGRGDEQFF
>once|TRBD1|TRBJ1-2|TRBV30
TGTGCCTGGAGTCCACCCGGGACAGGGTTCTATGGCTACACCTTC
CAWSPPGTGFYGYTF
>-|-|TRBJ2-1|TRBV28
TGTGCCAGCAGGGCCGTCGCGTACACGAGTGGGTCTGGTAATGAGCAGTTCTTC
CASRAVAYTSGSGNEQFF
>-|TRBD2|TRBJ2-7|TRBV19
TGTGCCAGTAGCCCCGGACTAGAAGGCTACGAGCAGTACTTC
CASSPGLEGYEQYF
>-|-|TRBJ2-7|TRBV7-2
TGTGCCAGCAGCTTAGAACAGGTCTACGAGCAGTACTTC
CASSLEQVYEQYF
>once|-|TRBJ2-7|TRBV11-2
TGTGCCAGCAGCTTAGTCGCTGCGCCCCTACGTGAGCAGTACTTC
CASSLVAAPLREQYF
>-|-|TRBJ2-7|TRBV7-9
TGTGCCAGCAGCCAACCGGGACGGAGCTACGAGCAGTACTTC
CASSQPGRSYEQYF
>-|TRBD2|TRBJ2-1|TRBV9
TGTGCCAGCAGCTCGGGGACTAGCGGGATATACGATGAGCAGTTCTTC
CASSSGTSGIYDEQFF
>-|-|TRBJ2-7|TRBV30
TGTGCCTGGAGTCCAACAGGGTACGAGCAGTACTTC
CAWSPTGYEQYF
>-|TRBD2|TRBJ2-5|TRBV7-8
TGTGCCAGCAGCTCCCTTCTAGCGGGAGAGACCCAGTACTTC
CASSSLLAGETQYF
>-|-|TRBJ2-2|TRBV12-5
TGTGCTACCTACAGGGACACCGGGGAGCTGTTTTTT
CATYRDTGELFF
>-|-|TRBJ1-4|TRBV30
TGTGCCTGTACAGATCCAACTAATGAAAAACTGTTTTTT
CACTDPTNEKLFF
>once|-|TRBJ1-1|TRBV7-9
TGTGCCAGCAGCTCCAGTCAACAGAGATACACTGAAGCTTTCTTT
CASSSSQQRYTEAFF
>-|-|TRBJ2-2|TRBV13
TGTGCCAGCACGATAGCCGGGGAGCTGTTTTTT
CASTIAGELFF
>-|-|TRBJ1-3|TRBV29-1
TGCAGCGTTGAAGGGGGTCCCTCTGGAAACACCATATATTTT
CSVEGGPSGNTIYF
>-|-|TRBJ1-1|TRBV30
TGTGCCTGGAGTGCGGGGATGACTGAAGCTTTCTTT
CAWSAGMTEAFF
>-|-|TRBJ2-7|TRBV29-1
TGCAGCGTTCACGGGGGTAGCTCCTACGAGCAGTACTTC
CSVHGGSSYEQYF
>once|TRBD1|TRBJ1-1|TRBV6-1
TGTGCCAGCAGGAGGGGCAGGGGGCCAGGCACTGAAGCTTTCTTT
CASRRGRGPGTEAFF
>-|-|TRBJ2-7|TRBV7-9
TGTGCCAGCAGCTTAGGAACCTCCAACGAGCAGTACTTC
CASSLGTSNEQYF
>-|-|TRBJ1-5|TRBV19
TGTGCCAGTAGTTCGACAACGGGGGGGCCGTACTCTCCCCAGCATTTT
CASSSTTGGPYSPQHF
>once|-|TRBJ2-7|TRBV4-1
TGCGCCAGCAGCCAAGATGCGGCTAGCGCCGCCTACGAGCAGTACTTC
CASSQDAASAAYEQYF
>once|-|TRBJ2-1|TRBV25-1
TGTGCCAGCAGTGCTTGGTTGTCACGCGATGAGCAGTTCTTC
CASSAWLSRDEQFF
>-|TRBD2|TRBJ2-3|TRBV9
TGTGCCAGCAGCGTAACTAGCGGGAGGGCTAGCACAGATACGCAGTATTTT
CASSVTSGRASTDTQYF
>-|-|TRBJ1-1|TRBV5-1
TGCGCCAGCAGCTTGGCCTCAATCGACAGCGAAGCTTTCTTT
CASSLASIDSEAFF
>once|-|TRBJ2-7|TRBV6-6
TGTGCCAGCAGTTCCCCCGAGGTCTACTACGAGCAGTACTTC
CASSSPEVYYEQYF
>-|-|TRBJ2-7|TRBV11-2
TGTGCCAGCAGCCTGACTAGCTACGAGCAGTACTTC
CASSLTSYEQYF
>-|TRBD2|TRBJ2-5|TRBV6-5
TGTGCCAGCAGCGAGACTAGCGGGATTCAAGAGACCCAGTACTTC
CASSETSGIQETQYF
>-|-|TRBJ2-7|TRBV5-5
TGTGCCAGCACCAAGAGGGGGGACTGGTACGAGCAGTACTTC
CASTKRGDWYEQYF
>few|TRBD1|TRBJ1-3|TRBV6-6
TGTGCCAGCAGTTCACAGGGGTTGGCTGGAAACACCATATATTTT
CASSSQGLAGNTIYF
>-|TRBD1|TRBJ1-4|TRBV6-6
TGTGCCAGCAGTTACTTCGGGACAGGGAAAGAAAAACTGTTTTTT
CASSYFGTGKEKLFF
>-|-|TRBJ2-7|TRBV7-2
TGTGCCAGCAGCTTGAGGGTCGCCTACGAGCAGTACTTC
CASSLRVAYEQYF
>-|-|TRBJ2-4|TRBV29-1
TGCAGCGTCCTCTATGTAGCGGCCCAAAACATTCAGTACTTC
CSVLYVAAQNIQYF
>-|-|TRBJ1-5|TRBV4-1
TGCGCCAGCAGCCAAGACAGGGGAAGCAATCAGCCCCAGCATTTT
CASSQDRGSNQPQHF
>-|TRBD2|TRBJ2-7|TRBV4-1
TGCGCCAGCAGCCAAGAGAGCGCCGGACTAGCGGATTACGAGCAGTACTTC
CASSQESAGLADYEQYF
>once|-|TRBJ2-3|TRBV6-1
TGTGCCAGCAGTGCGGGGCCGCCATGGGGCACAGATACGCAGTATTTT
CASSAGPPWGTDTQYF
>-|-|TRBJ2-1|TRBV4-1
TGCGCCAGCAACCGAGGACACTTCAATGAGCAGTTCTTC
CASNRGHFNEQFF
>-|-|TRBJ2-1|TRBV25-1
TGTGCCAGCAGCTCAGGGGCAAATGAGCAGTTCTTC
CASSSGANEQFF
>-|-|TRBJ1-4|TRBV7-3
TGTGCCAGCAGCTTCCAACCTAATGAAAAACTGTTTTTT
CASSFQPNEKLFF
>-|-|TRBJ1-4|TRBV27
TGTGCCAGCAGTTTGTCGGGGGATGAAAAACTGTTTTTT
CASSLSGDEKLFF